This TCR beta chain comes out of a study of blood T cell repertoires in COVID-19. Study overall: Specimens from acute and convalescent COVID-19 originated in the United States, Italy and Spain. Sources were T cells, B-cell-depleted T cells, or PBMCs; the material itself was cDNA or gDNA.

This clone was detected once. This CDR3 spans 15 amino acids. The germline V gene has CDR1 MNHEY and CDR2 SMNVEV (reference sequence). V gave up 6 bases and J gave up 7 bases; unmatched junction bases: 14. Sequenced by immunoSEQ multiplex PCR; TCRdb stores in-frame clones only, minus some. In the table there are some 150,000 clones, 85% to 90% of which are singletons. The receptor was isolated from a woman aged 55-69 years with acute or convalescent COVID-19. This sequence joins TRBV27 and TRBJ1-2, with TRBD1 matching 7 bases. Material: peripheral blood. This chain's CDR3 is CASRSPLDRDGGYTF. In DNA, the CDR3 is TGTGCCAGCAGGTCCCCTCTAGACAGGGATGGTGGCTACACCTTC.